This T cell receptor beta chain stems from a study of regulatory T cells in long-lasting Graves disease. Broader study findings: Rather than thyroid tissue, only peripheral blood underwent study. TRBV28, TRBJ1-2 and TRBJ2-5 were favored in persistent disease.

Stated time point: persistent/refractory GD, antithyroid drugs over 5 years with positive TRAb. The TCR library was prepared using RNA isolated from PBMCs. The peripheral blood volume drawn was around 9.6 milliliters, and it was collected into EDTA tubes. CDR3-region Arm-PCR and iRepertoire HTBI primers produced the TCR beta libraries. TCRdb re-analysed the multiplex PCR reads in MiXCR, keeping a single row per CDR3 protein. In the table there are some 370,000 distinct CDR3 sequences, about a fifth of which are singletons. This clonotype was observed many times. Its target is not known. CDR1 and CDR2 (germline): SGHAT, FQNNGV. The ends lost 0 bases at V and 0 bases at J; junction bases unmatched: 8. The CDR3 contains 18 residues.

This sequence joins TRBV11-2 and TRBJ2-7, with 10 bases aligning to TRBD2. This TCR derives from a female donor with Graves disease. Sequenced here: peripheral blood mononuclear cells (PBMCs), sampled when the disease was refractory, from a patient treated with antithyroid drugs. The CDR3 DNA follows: TGTGCCAGCAGCTTAGATTACCTACTAGCGGGACCCTCCTACGAGCAGTACTTC. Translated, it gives CASSLDYLLAGPSYEQYF.